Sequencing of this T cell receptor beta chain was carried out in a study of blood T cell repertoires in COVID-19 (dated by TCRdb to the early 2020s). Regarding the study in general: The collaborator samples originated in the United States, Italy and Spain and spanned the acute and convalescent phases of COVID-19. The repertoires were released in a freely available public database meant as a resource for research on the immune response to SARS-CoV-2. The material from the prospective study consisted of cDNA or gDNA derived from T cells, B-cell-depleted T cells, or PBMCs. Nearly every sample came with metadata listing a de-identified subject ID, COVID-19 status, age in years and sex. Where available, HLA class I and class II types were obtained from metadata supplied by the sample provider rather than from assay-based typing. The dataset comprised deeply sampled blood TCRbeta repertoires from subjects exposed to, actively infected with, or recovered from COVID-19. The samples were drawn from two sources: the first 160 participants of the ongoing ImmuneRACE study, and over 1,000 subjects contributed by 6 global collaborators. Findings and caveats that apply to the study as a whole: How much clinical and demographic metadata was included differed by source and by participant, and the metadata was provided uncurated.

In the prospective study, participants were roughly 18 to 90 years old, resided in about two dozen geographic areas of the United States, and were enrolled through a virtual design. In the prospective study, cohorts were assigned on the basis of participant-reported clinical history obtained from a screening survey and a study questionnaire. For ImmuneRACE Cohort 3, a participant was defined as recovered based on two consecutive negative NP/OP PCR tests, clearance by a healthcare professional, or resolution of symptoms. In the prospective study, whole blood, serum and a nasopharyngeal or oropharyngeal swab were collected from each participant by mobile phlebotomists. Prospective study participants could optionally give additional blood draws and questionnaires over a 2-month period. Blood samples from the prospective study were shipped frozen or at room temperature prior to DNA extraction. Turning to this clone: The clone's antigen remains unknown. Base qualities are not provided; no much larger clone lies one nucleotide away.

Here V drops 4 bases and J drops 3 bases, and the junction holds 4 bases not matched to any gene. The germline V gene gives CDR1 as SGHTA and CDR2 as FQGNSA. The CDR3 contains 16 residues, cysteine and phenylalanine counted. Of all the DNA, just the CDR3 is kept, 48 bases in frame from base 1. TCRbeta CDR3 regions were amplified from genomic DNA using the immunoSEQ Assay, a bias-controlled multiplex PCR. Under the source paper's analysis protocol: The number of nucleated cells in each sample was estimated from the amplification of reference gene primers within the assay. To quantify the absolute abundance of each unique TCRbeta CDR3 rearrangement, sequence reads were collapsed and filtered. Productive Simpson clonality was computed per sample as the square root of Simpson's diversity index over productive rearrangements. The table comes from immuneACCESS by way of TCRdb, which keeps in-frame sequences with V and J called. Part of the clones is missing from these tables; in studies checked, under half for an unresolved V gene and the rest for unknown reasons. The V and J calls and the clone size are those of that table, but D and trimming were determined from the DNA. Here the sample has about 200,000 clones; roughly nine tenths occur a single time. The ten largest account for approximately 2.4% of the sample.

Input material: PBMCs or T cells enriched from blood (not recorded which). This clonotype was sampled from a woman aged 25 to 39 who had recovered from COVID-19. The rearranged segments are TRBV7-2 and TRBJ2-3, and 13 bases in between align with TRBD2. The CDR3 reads CASSSLAGGQTDTQYF. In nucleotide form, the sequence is TGTGCCAGCAGCTCACTAGCGGGGGGGCAAACAGATACGCAGTATTTT.